This T cell receptor beta chain is from a study of blood T cell repertoires in COVID-19. Donors were grouped by their self-reported clinical history. Symptom resolution, clearance, or two negative PCRs marked donors in Cohort 3 as recovered. Per the original data handling: Amplifying reference gene primers gave estimates of nucleated cell counts. Some clones are missing from TCRdb's copy, which holds only in-frame ones; the method was immunoSEQ multiplex PCR. V and J calls and clone size are copied from that table; D and trimming were computed from the DNA. This table has approximately 230,000 clones, around 89% appearing once. CDR3 size: 15 residues. Germline CDR1 reads LNHDA; CDR2 reads SQIVND (reference sequence). V was trimmed by 3 bases and J by 8 bases, leaving 19 bases between them.

This sequence was found in a woman aged 25 to 39 who had recovered from COVID-19. V is TRBV19 and J is TRBJ1-2; D may be TRBD1 (5 bases). Sequenced input: PBMCs or T cells enriched from blood (not recorded which). The CDR3 nucleotides read TGTGCCAGTAGTATTGAGGCACATTCCCCAGGGGGCTACACCTTC. Amino acid sequence: CASSIEAHSPGGYTF.